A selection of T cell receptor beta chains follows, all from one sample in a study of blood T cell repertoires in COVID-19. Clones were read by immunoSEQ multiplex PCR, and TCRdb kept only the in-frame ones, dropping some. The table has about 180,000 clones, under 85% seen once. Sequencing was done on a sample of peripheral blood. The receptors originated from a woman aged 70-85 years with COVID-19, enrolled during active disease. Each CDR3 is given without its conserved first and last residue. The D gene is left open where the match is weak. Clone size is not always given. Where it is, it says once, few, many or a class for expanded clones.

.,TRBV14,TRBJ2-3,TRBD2,ASSQGGRASTDTQY
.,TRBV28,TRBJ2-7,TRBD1,ASSPQGRGSYEQY
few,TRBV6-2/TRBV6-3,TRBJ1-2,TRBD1,ASSYDDSANRGGGYT
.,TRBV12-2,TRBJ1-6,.,ASRLTDRDSPLH
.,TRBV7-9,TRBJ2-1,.,ASSLAVRGSYNEQF
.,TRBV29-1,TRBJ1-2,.,SVGGYYGYT
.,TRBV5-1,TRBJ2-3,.,ASSPLTGGGTDTQY
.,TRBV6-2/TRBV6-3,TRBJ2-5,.,ASSPLPTVSQY
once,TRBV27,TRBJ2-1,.,ASSLGGAVYNEQF
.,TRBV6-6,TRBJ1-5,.,ASSYVAGSNQPQH
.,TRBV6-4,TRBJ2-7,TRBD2,ASSAYSGRQYEQY
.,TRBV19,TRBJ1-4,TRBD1,ASSVINRGTNEKLF
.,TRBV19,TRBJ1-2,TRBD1,ASTSTGGSGGYT
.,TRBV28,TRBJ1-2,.,ASSLDSWNYGYT
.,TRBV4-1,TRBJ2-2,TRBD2,ASSPRLAGEGTGELF
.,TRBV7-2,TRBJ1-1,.,ASSLVGGTRTEAF
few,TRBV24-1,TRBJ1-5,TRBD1,ATSATQGAGNQPQH
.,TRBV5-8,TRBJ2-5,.,ASSYYGGETQY
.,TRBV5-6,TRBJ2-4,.,ASSLTQGGNIQY
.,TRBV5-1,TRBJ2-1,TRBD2,ASSLVIAGAGGNEQF
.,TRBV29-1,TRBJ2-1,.,SVEDWGRRGV
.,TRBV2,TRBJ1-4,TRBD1,ASSGGRDRGNEKLF
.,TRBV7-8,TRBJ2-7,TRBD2,ASSLGTSGRATYYEQY
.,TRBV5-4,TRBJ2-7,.,ASRSELTGYEQY
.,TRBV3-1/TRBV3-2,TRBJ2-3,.,ASSLAYGGARTDTQY
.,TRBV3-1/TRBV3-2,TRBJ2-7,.,ASTRRGLPSSR
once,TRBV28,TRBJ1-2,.,AGKGTNYGYT
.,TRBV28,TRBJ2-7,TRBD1,ASSYWTGGGYEQY
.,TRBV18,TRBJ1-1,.,ASSPYRMNTEAF
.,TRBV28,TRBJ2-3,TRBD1,ASSRGQGFTDTQY
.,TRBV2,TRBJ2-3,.,ASSDRVPTTQY
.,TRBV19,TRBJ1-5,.,ASSISPSNQPQH
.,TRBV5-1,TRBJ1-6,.,ASRDQGFQDNSPLH
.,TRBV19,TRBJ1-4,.,ASSRGRSGSKEKLF
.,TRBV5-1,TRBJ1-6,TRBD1,ASSLDREGSPLH
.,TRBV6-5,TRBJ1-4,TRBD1,ASSLGQGYEKLF
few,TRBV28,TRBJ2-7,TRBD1,ASRAGGIYEQY
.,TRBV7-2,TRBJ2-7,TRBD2,ASSLAGTSGAYEQY
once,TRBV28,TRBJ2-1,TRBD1,ASSKAGQGWNEQF
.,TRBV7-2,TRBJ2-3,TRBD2,ASSLIASGSGDTQY
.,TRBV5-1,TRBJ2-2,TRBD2,ASGPSGYSSGELF
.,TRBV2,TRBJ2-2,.,ASSLSAASNPGELF
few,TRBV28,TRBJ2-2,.,ASSTPRASFGELF
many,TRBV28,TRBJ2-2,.,ASTLRRGGELF
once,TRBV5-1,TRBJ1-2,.,ASSLGDMNYGYT
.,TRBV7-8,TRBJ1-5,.,ASSFGGGNSNQPQH
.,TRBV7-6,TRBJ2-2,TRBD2,ASSLQLATNTGELF
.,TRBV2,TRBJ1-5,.,ASSDRGGKQPQH
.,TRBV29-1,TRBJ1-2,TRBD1,SASQGEYGYT
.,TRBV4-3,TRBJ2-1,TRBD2,ASSQDWFGLVAGVAGNEQF
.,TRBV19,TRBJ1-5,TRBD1,ASSIRGQGVVGQPQH
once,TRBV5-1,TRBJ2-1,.,ASSSWTEAYNEQF
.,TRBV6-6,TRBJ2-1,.,ASSSSGPEGEQF
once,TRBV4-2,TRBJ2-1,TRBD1,ASSRGQGDNEQF
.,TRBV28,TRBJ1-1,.,ASRPLDSEAF
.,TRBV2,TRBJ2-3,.,ASSEERGDTQY
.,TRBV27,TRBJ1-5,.,ASGTDSDQPQH
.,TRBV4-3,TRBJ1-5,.,ASSQRQSNQPQH
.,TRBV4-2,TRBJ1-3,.,ASSQPTDSGNTIY